The sequence of this TCR beta chain was determined in a study of graft-versus-host responses after intestinal transplantation. Study findings and constraints: Within allografts, high graft-versus-host to host-versus-graft clonal ratios were seen among patients with graft-donor T cell macrochimerism.

Of note for this clone: The target antigen is unknown.

The ends lost 1 base at V and 7 bases at J; junction bases unmatched: 9. The CDR3 spans 17 residues. The germline CDR1 and CDR2 sequences are SEHNR and FQNEAQ (reference sequence). Clones were read by immunoSEQ multiplex PCR, and TCRdb kept only the in-frame ones, dropping some. The data contain about 110,000 clones, around 92% of them singletons. The chain carries TRBV7-9 and TRBJ2-2; 10 bases line up with TRBD1. This clonotype originated in a human donor who was the organ donor for an intestinal transplant. The source material was unstimulated CD8+ T cells sorted from spleen or lymph node cells, sampled before transplant. CDR3 in DNA: TGTGCCAGCAGCTTAGAAGAGGGGACAGGGGTTGGCGGGGAGCTGTTTTTT. It is translated as CASSLEEGTGVGGELFF.